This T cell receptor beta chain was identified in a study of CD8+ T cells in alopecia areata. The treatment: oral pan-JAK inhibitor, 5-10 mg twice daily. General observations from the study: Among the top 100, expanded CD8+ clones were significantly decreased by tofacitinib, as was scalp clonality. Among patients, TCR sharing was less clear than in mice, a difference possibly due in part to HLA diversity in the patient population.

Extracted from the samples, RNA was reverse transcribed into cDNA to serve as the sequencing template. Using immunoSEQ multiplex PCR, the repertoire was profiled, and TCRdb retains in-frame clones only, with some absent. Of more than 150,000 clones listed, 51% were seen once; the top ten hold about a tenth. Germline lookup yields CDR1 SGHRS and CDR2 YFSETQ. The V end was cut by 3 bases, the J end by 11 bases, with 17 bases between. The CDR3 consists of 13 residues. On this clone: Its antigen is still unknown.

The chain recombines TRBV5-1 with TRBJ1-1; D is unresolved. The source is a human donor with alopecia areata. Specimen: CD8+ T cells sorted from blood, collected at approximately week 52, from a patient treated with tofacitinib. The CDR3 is CASSWNGEGRAFF. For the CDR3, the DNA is TGCGCCAGCAGCTGGAATGGAGAGGGTAGGGCTTTCTTT.